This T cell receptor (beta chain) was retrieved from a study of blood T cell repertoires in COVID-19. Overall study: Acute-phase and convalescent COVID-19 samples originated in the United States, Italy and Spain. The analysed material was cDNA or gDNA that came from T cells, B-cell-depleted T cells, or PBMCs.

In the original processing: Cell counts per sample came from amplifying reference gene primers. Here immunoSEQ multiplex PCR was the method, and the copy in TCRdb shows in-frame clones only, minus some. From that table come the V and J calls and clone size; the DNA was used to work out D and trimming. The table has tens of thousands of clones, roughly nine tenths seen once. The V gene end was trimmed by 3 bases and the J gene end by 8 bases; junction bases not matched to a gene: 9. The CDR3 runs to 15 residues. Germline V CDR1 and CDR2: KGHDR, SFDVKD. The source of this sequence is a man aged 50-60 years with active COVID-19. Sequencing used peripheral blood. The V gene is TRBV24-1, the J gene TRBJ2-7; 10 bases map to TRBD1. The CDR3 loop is CATSDTGTGVRQQYF. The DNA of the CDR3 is TGTGCCACCAGTGATACAGGGACAGGGGTAAGACAGCAGTACTTC.